This T cell receptor (beta chain) derives from a study of blood T cell repertoires in COVID-19. Study context: Both acute and convalescent COVID-19 samples were obtained from the United States, Italy and Spain.

Original handling: Reference gene primer amplification in the assay estimated nucleated cell counts. The protocol was immunoSEQ multiplex PCR, while the TCRdb copy is restricted to in-frame clones and leaves out a portion. V, J and clone size were drawn from that table, and D and trimming were deduced from the DNA. The sample holds around 21,000 clones; less than 85% are singletons and the top ten take approximately 53%. The CDR3 covers 13 residues. V trimming: 6 bases; J trimming: 2 bases; junction bases outside the gene matches: 4. Germline V CDR1 and CDR2: MNHEY, SVGAGI. Sequencing was done on a sample of peripheral blood. The receptor was derived from a man older than 75 with acute or convalescent COVID-19. The gene calls are TRBV6-5 and TRBJ2-7; TRBD1 matches 7 bases. The CDR3 DNA is TGTGCCAGCAGGGGGACAGTTCCCTACGAGCAGTACTTC. Its protein is CASRGTVPYEQYF.